A single sample is the source of the 14 T cell receptor beta chains below, sequenced in a study of cytomegalovirus exposure and HLA in healthy donors. A multiplex PCR was run with 60 Vbeta primers and 13 Jbeta primers. Assay used: immunoSEQ multiplex PCR; TCRdb lists only in-frame clones, some missing. The table shows about 170,000 clones, with approximately 78% occurring only once. Sample: PBMCs. These receptors all stem from a woman between 18 and 29 years old in good health and CMV-seronegative.

The genes are TRBV5-4 and TRBJ2-1; 8 nucleotides agree with TRBD1. This CDR3 is 16 amino acids long. Germline-derived CDR1 and CDR2 are SGHNT and YYREEE (reference sequence). V lost 4 bases and J lost 4; bases outside the gene matches: 10. The CDR3 nucleotides are TGTGCCAGCAGCAATGAACCGGGACAGGTATACAATGAGCAGTTCTTC. Amino acid sequence: CASSNEPGQVYNEQFF. The full variable domain, rest sourced from reference TRBV5-4 and TRBJ2-1, is ETGVTQSPTHLIKTRGQQVTLRCSSQSGHNTVSWYQQALGQGPQFIFQYYREEENGRGNFPPRFSGLQFPNYSSELNVNALELDDSALYLCASSNEPGQVYNEQFFGPGTRLTVL.

The CDR3 DNA follows: TGTGCCAGCAGTCACCTTACTAGCGGGGGAACAGATACGCAGTATTTT. Its translation is CASSHLTSGGTDTQYF. This chain connects TRBV25-1 to TRBJ2-3; TRBD2 agrees at 11 bases. CDR3 length: 16 amino acids. The junction had 7 bases not matched to a gene; V was cut back by 5 bases and J by 3 bases. The germline V gene has CDR1 MGHDK and CDR2 SYGVNS.

The V and J genes are TRBV9 and TRBJ2-1; 9 nucleotides agree with TRBD2. The CDR3 is 15 amino acids. Trimming took 0 bases from V and 8 from J; bases not matched to a gene: 6. Germline V lookup: CDR1 SGDLS, CDR2 YYNGEE. CDR3 nucleotides: TGTGCCAGCAGCGTAGAAGGCGGGAGGGCCCATGAGCAGTTCTTC. It specifies CASSVEGGRAHEQFF.

In the case of this clone: One junction end does not reproduce the germline sequence, and a read error may be involved. The chain has TRBV6-5 and TRBJ2-1, with TRBD2 identical over 8 bases. CDR3 length equals 12 residues. Germline CDR1 is MNHEY and CDR2 is SVGAGI. In DNA form, the CDR3 reads TGTGCCAGCAGTCACCTTCCGGGGGGGTACGTCTTC. This sequence encodes CASSHLPGGYVF.

The V gene is TRBV15, the J gene TRBJ2-1; the D gene is possibly TRBD2 (5 bases). The germline CDR1 and CDR2 sequences are LNHNV and YYDKDF (reference sequence). The V and J ends lost 4 bases and 2 bases respectively, with 12 bases between them. The CDR3 has 15 amino acids. This chain's CDR3 is CATSTWTPTYNEQFF. The CDR3 bases are TGTGCCACCAGCACATGGACTCCAACCTACAATGAGCAGTTCTTC.

J is TRBJ2-1 and V is TRBV28; D may be TRBD1 (5 bases). The germline gives CDR1 MDHEN, CDR2 SYDVKM. Trimming left V 3 bases short and J 0 bases short, with 15 bases between. This CDR3 is 17 amino acids long. The CDR3 spells CASSLGWGVSSYNEQFF. The CDR3 bases are TGTGCCAGCAGTTTGGGCTGGGGCGTCAGCTCCTACAATGAGCAGTTCTTC.

This clone was observed a handful of times. The V gene is TRBV5-1, the J gene TRBJ2-3; 11 bases are shared with TRBD2. CDR3 size: 16 residues. CDR1 SGHRS and CDR2 YFSETQ come from the germline V gene. V shed 4 bases and J 0 bases; nucleotides not matched to a gene: 4. The CDR3 nucleotides read TGCGCCAGCAGCCCGGGGACTAGCGGTAGCACAGATACGCAGTATTTT. Its translation is CASSPGTSGSTDTQYF.

CDR3 loop: CASIAGQGQGGYTF. In nucleotides, the CDR3 is TGTGCCAGCATCGCGGGTCAGGGACAGGGTGGCTACACCTTC. The V call is TRBV5-4, the J call TRBJ1-2, with 9 bases identical to TRBD1. The CDR3 totals 14 residues. CDR1 SGHNT and CDR2 YYREEE come from the germline V gene (reference sequence). J was trimmed by 7 bases and V by 6 bases; bases with no gene match: 10.

J is TRBJ1-5 and V is TRBV28; TRBD1 aligns across 7 bases. The length of the CDR3 is 14 residues. Germline V gene sequence: CDR1 MDHEN, CDR2 SYDVKM. J gave up 5 bases and V 6 bases, and 7 bases lay outside the gene matches. The CDR3 sequence: CASRIRDSYQPQHF. CDR3 nucleotide sequence: TGTGCCAGCAGAATTAGGGACAGCTATCAGCCCCAGCATTTT.

The rearrangement uses TRBV30 and TRBJ1-2; D ambiguous. Germline CDR1 is GTSNPN and CDR2 is SVGIG (reference sequence). The V end lost 4 bases, the J end lost 1 base, and 7 bases lay between the germline ends. CDR3 length: 12 residues. The CDR3 nucleotides read TGTGCCTGGAAACGTAGTAACTATGGCTACACCTTC. It codes for CAWKRSNYGYTF.

Points on this clone: At one of its ends the junction is not consistent with the germline gene, which may arise from a read error. The chain recombines TRBV5-1 with TRBJ1-6; 9 bases line up with TRBD1. The CDR3 totals 14 residues. Germline V gene lookup returns CDR1 SGHRS and CDR2 YFSETQ. CDR3 residues: CASSLGTGDSPFHF. CDR3 coding DNA: TGCGCCAGCAGCTTGGGGACAGGGGATTCACCCTTCCACTTT.

The chain uses TRBV6-6 and TRBJ2-3; the D is unclear. Germline values: CDR1 MNHNY, CDR2 SVGAGI (reference sequence). There are 14 residues in the CDR3. V dropped 6 bases and J dropped 0 bases, with 10 bases sitting between them. The CDR3 DNA follows: TGTGCCAGCAGCCCTCGCGAAAGCACAGATACGCAGTATTTT. Amino acids: CASSPRESTDTQYF.

This clone was seen only once. Within the sample, other DNA sequences also encode this same CDR3. This chain connects TRBV28 to TRBJ2-7; D gene uncertain. Trimming pared 4 bases from V and 3 bases from J, leaving 7 bases between. The CDR3 runs to 12 residues. Germline V lookup: CDR1 MDHEN, CDR2 SYDVKM. As DNA, the CDR3 is TGTGCCAGCAGTTCGGTAGTCTACGAGCAGTACTTC. It specifies CASSSVVYEQYF. Filled out from reference TRBV28 and TRBJ2-7, the complete variable domain reads DVKVTQSSRYLVKRTGEKVFLECVQDMDHENMFWYRQDPGLGLRLIYFSYDVKMKEKGDIPEGYSVSREKKERFSLILESASTNQTSMYLCASSSVVYEQYFGPGTRLTVT.

This chain links TRBV2 with TRBJ2-5, with D possibly TRBD2 on 6 matching bases. V was pared by 10 bases and J by 5 bases, with 20 bases between. The CDR3 loop spans 14 amino acids. CDR1 is SNHLY, CDR2 FYNNEI, per germline. The chain's CDR3 is CATREDVGGETQYF. For the CDR3, the DNA is TGTGCCACCCGTGAGGACGTTGGAGGGGAGACCCAGTACTTC.